This T cell receptor (beta chain) originates from a study of T cell responses to AZD1222 COVID-19 vaccine. Study results and limitations: CD4 TCRs covered the whole spike, strongest at regions 160-218 and 743-854.

V was trimmed by 0 bases and J by 1 base, leaving 6 bases between them. Germline CDR1 and CDR2: LGHDT and YNNKEL (reference sequence). CDR3 length equals 14 residues. Sequencing was performed with immunoSEQ multiplex PCR; in TCRdb, only in-frame clones are kept and a portion is missing. The repertoire has about 180,000 clones, about nine tenths of them found once; the top ten carry around 4.5%. Details on this clone: What it binds is unknown.

This sequence was found in an adult who received the MenACWY meningococcal vaccine as a control. The chain links TRBV3-1 (or the pseudogene TRBV3-2) to TRBJ1-1; D is unclear. Sample: peripheral blood, taken 28 days after the second dose of the MenACWY control vaccine. The CDR3 here is CASSQEGWNTEAFF. The DNA for the CDR3 is TGTGCCAGCAGCCAAGAGGGTTGGAACACTGAAGCTTTCTTT.